The next 8 T cell receptor beta chains were all read from a single sample in a study of blood T cell repertoires in COVID-19. Sequenced by immunoSEQ multiplex PCR; TCRdb stores in-frame clones only, minus some. The sample lists about 190,000 clones; over 75% were seen once. The sequencing sample was made of peripheral blood. These receptors were taken from a woman between 45 and 65 years old with acute or convalescent COVID-19.

The rearrangement links TRBV30 to TRBJ2-7; TRBD2 might be the D (6 bases). Germline values: CDR1 GTSNPN, CDR2 SVGIG (reference sequence). The CDR3 has 14 amino acids. V lost 3 bases and J 2 bases, leaving 14 bases between the germline ends. DNA for the CDR3: TGTGCCTGGAGGCGGGACGGGGCAGCCTACGAGCAGTACTTC. Amino acids: CAWRRDGAAYEQYF.

This chain joins TRBV7-9 and TRBJ1-6; TRBD1 agrees at 9 bases. CDR3 length: 16 residues. Germline V gene data show CDR1 as SEHNR and CDR2 as FQNEAQ (reference sequence). J was trimmed by 5 bases and V by 5 bases; bases with no gene match: 7. DNA for the CDR3: TGTGCCAGCAGCCCTACGGGACAGGGAAATAATTCACCCCTCCACTTT. Translation: CASSPTGQGNNSPLHF.

The chain couples TRBV4-2 to TRBJ1-1, with 9 positions matching TRBD1. Germline CDR1 reads LGHNA; CDR2 reads YNFKEQ. Trimming cost V 4 bases and J 5 bases; bases outside gene matches: 14. The CDR3 has 17 amino acids. This chain's CDR3 is CASSPQGARAVGTEAFF. The CDR3 DNA reads as TGTGCCAGCAGCCCACAGGGGGCGAGGGCTGTCGGTACTGAAGCTTTCTTT.

In DNA, the CDR3 is TGTGCCAGCAGTTCTACGTCCGATAATAGCAATCAGCCCCAGCATTTT. This encodes CASSSTSDNSNQPQHF. V gene TRBV27 combines with J gene TRBJ1-5; D remains unclear. The CDR3 sequence is 16 residues long. Germline V gene sequence: CDR1 MNHEY, CDR2 SMNVEV (reference sequence). V shed 4 bases and J shed 0 bases, with 13 bases lying between them.

The V gene is TRBV15, the J gene TRBJ1-5; 7 nucleotides agree with TRBD1. The CDR3 has 15 residues. Trimming at V came to 3 bases and at J to 0 bases, leaving 2 bases not matched to a gene. The germline CDR1 and CDR2 sequences are LNHNV and YYDKDF (reference sequence). The CDR3 region has the DNA TGTGCCACCAGCAGCGGGACAGATAGCAATCAGCCCCAGCATTTT. This sequence encodes CATSSGTDSNQPQHF.

V gene TRBV6-5 combines with J gene TRBJ2-7; 8 bases align to TRBD1. After removal of 8 bases from V and 5 bases from J, the junction contained 8 bases not matched to a gene. CDR3 length: 13 residues. Per the germline V gene, CDR1 is MNHEY and CDR2 is SVGAGI. DNA for the CDR3: TGTGCCAGCGAATGGACAGGGAAAGACGAGCAGTACTTC. Residues: CASEWTGKDEQYF.

This chain links TRBV27 with TRBJ2-3; weak D call: TRBD2 (5 bases). The CDR3 runs to 18 residues. V lost 4 bases and J 8 bases, leaving 28 bases between the germline ends. The germline gives CDR1 MNHEY, CDR2 SMNVEV (reference sequence). The CDR3 here is CASSSALGSVQPPGTQYF. In DNA form, the CDR3 reads TGTGCCAGCAGTTCCGCGTTAGGGAGCGTGCAACCCCCGGGTACGCAGTATTTT.

In this sample, this clone turned up once. This rearrangement joins TRBV18 to TRBJ1-5; D call uncertain. Trimming removed 4 bases at V and 0 bases at J, with 19 bases between. Germline assignment: CDR1 KGHSH and CDR2 LQKENI. CDR3 length equals 18 residues. In DNA form, the CDR3 reads TGTGCCAGCTCACAAGGTTTGAGGACGGGGAATAGCAATCAGCCCCAGCATTTT. Its protein is CASSQGLRTGNSNQPQHF.